The 22 T cell receptor beta chains given below trace back to one sample, sequenced in a study of T cells after posttransplantation cyclophosphamide. The naive gate required viable CD3+CD4+ or CD3+CD8+ cells with CCR7+CD45RA+CD45RO-CD95-CD27+CD28+ phenotype. The method was immunoSEQ multiplex PCR; TCRdb's version includes in-frame clones alone and lacks a portion of them. The sample contains under 20,000 clones, around 94% of which appear only once. The sample taken for sequencing was naive CD4+ T cells sorted from blood. These receptor sequences come from a woman aged 45-65 years in good health and a related stem cell transplant donor.

This clone appeared a single time. Relative to the germline gene, one junction end is altered; a read error may explain this. The chain combines TRBV5-1 with TRBJ2-3; D gene unclear. This CDR3 has 13 residues. CDR1 and CDR2 (germline): SGHRS, YFSETQ. CDR3 nucleotides: TGCGCCAGCAGCTTCCCAGACTCCGGAACGCCGTATTTT. Protein: CASSFPDSGTPYF.

This clone was observed a single time. The genes are TRBV5-4 and TRBJ2-1; the D gene is possibly TRBD2 (6 bases). The length of the CDR3 is 15 residues. The V gene's germline CDR1 is SGHNT and CDR2 YYREEE (reference sequence). V dropped 2 bases and J dropped 1 base, with 10 bases sitting between them. The CDR3 region is CASSFGGSSYNEQFF. The CDR3 DNA reads TGTGCCAGCAGCTTTGGGGGGTCGTCCTACAATGAGCAGTTCTTC.

V gene TRBV11-2 combines with J gene TRBJ2-3; D is ambiguous. The V gene lost 5 bases and the J gene lost 0 bases, with 12 bases spanning the gap. Germline values: CDR1 SGHAT, CDR2 FQNNGV. The CDR3 loop spans 15 amino acids. This CDR3 is CASSPKRASTDTQYF. CDR3 nucleotides: TGTGCCAGCAGCCCGAAACGAGCTAGCACAGATACGCAGTATTTT.

This chain joins TRBV21-1 and TRBJ2-5; the D call in the table, TRBD2, was not verified against the DNA. TRBV21-1 is an annotated pseudogene. This CDR3 region has 17 residues. CDR3 sequence: CASSKKEEGLAGETQYF. CDR3 DNA: TGTGCCAGCAGCAAAAAGGAGGAGGGACTAGCGGGGGAGACCCAGTACTTC.

The chain uses TRBV29-1 and TRBJ2-5; D possibly corresponds to TRBD1 (6 bases). The J call may be in error: the DNA end matches TRBJ2-7 better. The length of the CDR3 is 12 residues. The germline CDR1 and CDR2 sequences are SQVTM and ANQGSEA. Here the CDR3 reads CSVRGQAYEQYF. DNA for the CDR3: TGCAGCGTTCGGGGACAAGCCTACGAGCAGTACTTC.

Points on this clone: Sequence at one end of the junction differs from germline and may be a read error. This chain uses TRBV18 with TRBJ1-1, with 8 bases matching TRBD1. Germline loops: CDR1 KGHSH, CDR2 LQKENI. This CDR3 contains 13 residues. CDR3 in DNA: TGTGCCAGCTCACTGGACAGGGACACCGAAGCTTTCTTT. It yields the protein CASSLDRDTEAFF.

This clone came up once. V gene TRBV7-2 combines with J gene TRBJ2-1; 7 bases map to TRBD2. Germline CDR1 and CDR2: SGHTA and FQGNSA. The CDR3 is 14 residues long. The trim removed 5 bases at V and 5 bases at J, leaving 6 bases unmatched. CDR3 nucleotide sequence: TGTGCCAGCAGCACCCGGGACTACCACAATGAGCAGTTCTTC. Amino acid sequence: CASSTRDYHNEQFF.

The chain uses TRBV9 and TRBJ2-2; D is uncertain. Looked up from germline, CDR1 is SGDLS and CDR2 is YYNGEE. This CDR3 contains 12 residues. V lost 0 bases to trimming and J lost 7 bases, with 4 bases between them. CDR3 loop: CASSVGSGELFF. In nucleotides, the CDR3 is TGTGCCAGCAGCGTAGGGAGCGGGGAGCTGTTTTTT.

The rearrangement joins TRBV4-1 to TRBJ2-7; TRBD2 matches 9 bases. V lost 4 bases to trimming and J lost 3 bases; unmatched junction nucleotides: 7. The CDR3 runs 15 residues. Germline CDR1 and CDR2: MGHRA and YSYEKL. CDR3 protein: CASSLELAGNYEQYF. CDR3 DNA sequence: TGCGCCAGCAGCCTCGAGCTAGCGGGGAACTACGAGCAGTACTTC.

This clone was seen a handful of times. This sequence joins TRBV6-5 and TRBJ2-7; D possibly corresponds to TRBD2 (5 bases). V lost 4 bases and J lost 7, with 14 bases in between. Germline V lookup: CDR1 MNHEY, CDR2 SVGAGI. The CDR3 has 13 residues. CDR3 nucleotides: TGTGCCAGCAGTTTCCTTGACTCGGGGGAGCAGTACTTC. It encodes CASSFLDSGEQYF.

The rearrangement joins TRBV28 to TRBJ1-5; TRBD1 is a possible D gene (6 bases). Per the germline V gene, CDR1 is MDHEN and CDR2 is SYDVKM. CDR3 size: 14 residues. The V end was cut by 2 bases, the J end by 4 bases, with 9 bases between. CDR3: CASSLGQGNQPQHF. CDR3 sequence (DNA): TGTGCCAGCAGTTTAGGGCAGGGGAATCAGCCCCAGCATTTT.

The chain employs TRBV10-3 and TRBJ1-1, with D uncertain. This CDR3 is 15 amino acids long. The V gene's germline CDR1 is ENHRY and CDR2 SYGVKD. V dropped 2 bases and J dropped 0 bases, with 10 bases sitting between them. The CDR3 region is CAISENPGLNTEAFF. CDR3 nucleotides: TGTGCCATCAGTGAGAACCCAGGATTGAACACTGAAGCTTTCTTT.

The CDR3 is CASSYSIQGAGNEQFF. DNA of the CDR3: TGTGCCAGCAGTTACTCGATACAGGGGGCTGGGAATGAGCAGTTCTTC. This sequence joins TRBV6-6 and TRBJ2-1; TRBD1 matches 9 bases. The trim removed 0 bases at V and 7 bases at J, leaving 7 bases unmatched. CDR1 and CDR2 from the germline V gene are MNHNY and SVGAGI (reference sequence). The CDR3 is 16 residues long.

V and J are TRBV5-1 and TRBJ2-5; D may be TRBD2 (6 bases). This CDR3 is built from 13 residues. CDR1 and CDR2 (germline): SGHRS, YFSETQ. Trimming took 3 bases from V and 2 from J, leaving 8 bases between them. The CDR3 DNA sequence: TGCGCCAGCAGCTGGGAGGTTCAAGAGACCCAGTACTTC. Amino acid sequence: CASSWEVQETQYF.

This clone has just one count. The chain couples TRBV28 to TRBJ1-1; D is perhaps TRBD1 (5 bases). CDR3 length equals 12 residues. Germline V gene lookup returns CDR1 MDHEN and CDR2 SYDVKM. V lost 2 bases and J 8 bases, leaving 9 bases between the germline ends. In DNA form, the CDR3 reads TGTGCCAGCAGTTTACAGGGTTGGGAAGCTTTCTTT. Its protein is CASSLQGWEAFF.

This clone was seen once. V gene TRBV18 combines with J gene TRBJ2-7; D not resolved. The CDR3 is 14 residues long. V dropped 3 bases and J dropped 7 bases, with 16 bases sitting between them. Looked up from germline, CDR1 is KGHSH and CDR2 is LQKENI. The DNA for the CDR3 is TGTGCCAGCTCACCGGAGAGTCGAGCTCGAGAGCAGTACTTC. Translated: CASSPESRAREQYF.

V and J are TRBV7-2 and TRBJ2-1, with 10 bases fitting TRBD2. The germline V gene encodes CDR1 SGHTA and CDR2 FQGNSA. This CDR3 is 15 amino acids long. The V segment lost 5 bases and the J segment 5 bases; nucleotides outside the gene matches: 6. CDR3 region: CASSMKLAGNNEQFF. The CDR3 nucleotides are TGTGCCAGCAGCATGAAACTAGCGGGGAACAATGAGCAGTTCTTC.

The chain combines TRBV18 with TRBJ2-1, with TRBD1 matching 10 bases. The CDR3 is 15 amino acids. Germline V gene lookup returns CDR1 KGHSH and CDR2 LQKENI. Losses at the gene ends were 3 bases for V and 6 bases for J; bases not matched to a gene: 5. CDR3 coding DNA: TGTGCCAGCTCACCCTTGGGACAGGGGTTCAATGAGCAGTTCTTC. Protein product: CASSPLGQGFNEQFF. The full variable domain, completed using reference TRBV18 and TRBJ2-1, is NAGVMQNPRHLVRRRGQEARLRCSPMKGHSHVYWYRQLPEEGLKFMVYLQKENIIDESGMPKERFSAEFPKEGPSILRIQQVVRGDSAAYFCASSPLGQGFNEQFFGPGTRLTVL.

This chain connects TRBV11-2 to TRBJ1-5, with no clear D. The CDR3 sequence is 14 residues long. V lost 4 bases, J lost 7 bases, and 14 bases lay in between. In germline, CDR1 is SGHAT, CDR2 FQNNGV. The CDR3 reads CASSSRTREQPQHF. Written as DNA, the CDR3 is TGTGCCAGCAGCTCTCGGACCCGGGAACAGCCCCAGCATTTT.

The chain joins TRBV9 to TRBJ2-2; D ambiguous. V gave up 4 bases and J gave up 0 bases, with 10 bases separating them. CDR1 is SGDLS and CDR2 is YYNGEE in the germline V gene. The CDR3 covers 15 residues. Here the CDR3 DNA reads TGTGCCAGCAGCTCCGGCAGGTCGAACACCGGGGAGCTGTTTTTT. Its translation is CASSSGRSNTGELFF.

To note about this clone: The germline gene is not matched at one end of the junction; a read error may be the cause. V usage is TRBV19 and J usage is TRBJ1-5, with a weak D call TRBD1 (6 bases). The CDR3 length is 12 residues. Looked up from germline, CDR1 is LNHDA and CDR2 is SQIVND (reference sequence). CDR3 sequence reads: CASSQGTIPEDF. Here the CDR3 DNA reads TGTGCCAGTAGTCAAGGGACAATCCCTGAGGATTTT. The full variable domain, with the rest looked up from reference TRBV19 and TRBJ1-5, is DGGITQSPKYLFRKEGQNVTLSCEQNLNHDAMYWYRQDPGQGLRLIYYSQIVNDFQKGDIAEGYSVSREKKESFPLTVTSAQKNPTAFYLCASSQGTIPEDFGDGTRLSIL.

This rearrangement joins TRBV6-5 to TRBJ2-1; TRBD2 aligns across 8 bases. This CDR3 comprises 15 residues. CDR1 is MNHEY, CDR2 SVGAGI, per germline. Trimming at V came to 5 bases and at J to 6 bases, leaving 9 bases not matched to a gene. CDR3 region: CASSPRGAGANEQFF. The DNA of the CDR3 is TGTGCCAGCAGTCCCCGTGGAGCGGGAGCCAATGAGCAGTTCTTC.